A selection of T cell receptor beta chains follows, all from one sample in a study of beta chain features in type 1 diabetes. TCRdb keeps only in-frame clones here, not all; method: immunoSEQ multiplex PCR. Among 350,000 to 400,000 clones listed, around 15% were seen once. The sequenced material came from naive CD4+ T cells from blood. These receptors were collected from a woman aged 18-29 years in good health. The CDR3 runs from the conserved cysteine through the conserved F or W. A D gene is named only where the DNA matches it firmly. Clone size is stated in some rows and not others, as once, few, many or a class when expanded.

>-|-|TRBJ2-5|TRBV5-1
TGCGCCAGCAGCTTGTTATCCCAAGAGACCCAGTACTTC
CASSLLSQETQYF
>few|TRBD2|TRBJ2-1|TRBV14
TGTGCCAGCAGCCGCCAAGCAAGCGGGAGGGCAAATGAGCAGTTCTTC
CASSRQASGRANEQFF
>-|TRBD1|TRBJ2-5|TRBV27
TGTGCCAGCACCGACAGGGCCCTTCTTGGTCAGACCCAGTACTTC
CASTDRALLGQTQYF
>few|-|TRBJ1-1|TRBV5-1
TGCGCCAGCAGCCCTGTGCCAGACACTGAAGCTTTCTTT
CASSPVPDTEAFF
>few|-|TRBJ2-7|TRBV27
TGTGCCAGCAGTAAGACACAAACTTACGAGCAGTACTTC
CASSKTQTYEQYF
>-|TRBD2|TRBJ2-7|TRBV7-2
TGTGCCAGCAGCTTAGTCCTAGCGGGAGGTGCCGGGCAGTACTTC
CASSLVLAGGAGQYF
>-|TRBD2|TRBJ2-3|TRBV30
TGTGCCTGGAGTGTCGGAACTAGTGGCGGGAGGGTCACAGATACGCAGTATTTT
CAWSVGTSGGRVTDTQYF
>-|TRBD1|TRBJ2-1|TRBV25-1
TGTGCCAGCAGTGCGACAGGGGGAGTTAAAGGTGAGCAGTTCTTC
CASSATGGVKGEQFF
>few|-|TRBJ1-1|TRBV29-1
TGCAGCGTTGCGGGACAAATGAACACTGAAGCTTTCTTT
CSVAGQMNTEAFF
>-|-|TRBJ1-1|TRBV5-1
TGCGCCAGCAGCTTGGCAGGGCCTAAGGCTGAAGCTTTCTTT
CASSLAGPKAEAFF
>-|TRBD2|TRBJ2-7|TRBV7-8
TGTGCCAGCAGGGGACTAGCGGGAGCGGAGAGCGAGCAGTACTTC
CASRGLAGAESEQYF
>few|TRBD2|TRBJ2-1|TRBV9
TGTGCCAGCAGCGTAGGACTAGCTCCGAGAGGGAATGAGCAGTTCTTC
CASSVGLAPRGNEQFF
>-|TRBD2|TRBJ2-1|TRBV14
TGTGCCAGCAGCCAACACGGGGGGACTAGGACTGACAGCTCCTACAATGAGCAGTTCTTC
CASSQHGGTRTDSSYNEQFF
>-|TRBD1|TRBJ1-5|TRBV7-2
TGTGCCAGCAGCCCCAGCCGGGACAGGGTTCAGCCCCAGCATTTT
CASSPSRDRVQPQHF
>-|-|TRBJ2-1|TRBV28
TGTGCCAGCAGAAACTTGGGAGGCGAGCAGTTCTTC
CASRNLGGEQFF
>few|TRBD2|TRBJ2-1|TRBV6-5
TGTGCCAGCAGTCAGGGACTAGCGGAGTACAATGAGCAGTTCTTC
CASSQGLAEYNEQFF
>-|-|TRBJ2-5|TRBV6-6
TGTGCCAGCAGTTACCGGGAGACCCAGTACTTC
CASSYRETQYF
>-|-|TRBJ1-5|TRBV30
TGTGCCTGGAGGGGAGGGGGGGCCCAGCATTTT
CAWRGGGAQHF
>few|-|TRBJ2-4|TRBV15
TGTGCCACCAGCCCCGCGAACAACATTCAGTACTTC
CATSPANNIQYF
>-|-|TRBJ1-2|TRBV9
TGTGCCAGCAGCGTAGCCAGCTATGGCTACACCTTC
CASSVASYGYTF
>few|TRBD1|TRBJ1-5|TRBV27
TGTGCCAGCAGTCCAGGACAGGCCCAGCCCCAGCATTTT
CASSPGQAQPQHF
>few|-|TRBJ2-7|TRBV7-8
TGTGCCAGCAGCTTAGAGTTCGCGGGGACGGTCTCCTACGAGCAGTACTTC
CASSLEFAGTVSYEQYF
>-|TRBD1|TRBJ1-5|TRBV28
TGTGCCAGCAGTTCAGGGACAGCTGATCAGCCCCAGCATTTT
CASSSGTADQPQHF
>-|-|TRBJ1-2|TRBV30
TGTGCCTCCGAGCCCAGGGGACGCTATGGCTACACCTTC
CASEPRGRYGYTF
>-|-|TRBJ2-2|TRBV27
TGTGCCAGCAGTTTATCTCTAGCGTCCGCCGGGGAGCTGTTTTTT
CASSLSLASAGELFF
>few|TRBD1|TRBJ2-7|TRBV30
TGTGCCTGGAGTTCAGGGGGCCACGAGCAGTACTTC
CAWSSGGHEQYF
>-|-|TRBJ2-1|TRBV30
TGTGCCTGGGTCAGGGGAGGGGGCTACAATGAGCAGTTCTTC
CAWVRGGGYNEQFF
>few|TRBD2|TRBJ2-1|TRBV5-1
TGCGCCAGCAGCTTGGCTAGCGGGAGTGTCGATGAGCAGTTCTTC
CASSLASGSVDEQFF
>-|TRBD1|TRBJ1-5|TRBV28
TGTGCCAGCAGTCTGCCGGGACAGCGGAATCAGCCCCAGCATTTT
CASSLPGQRNQPQHF
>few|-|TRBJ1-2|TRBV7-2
TGTGCCAGCAGCCCCTCCCGTGCGGGAGGCTACACCTTC
CASSPSRAGGYTF
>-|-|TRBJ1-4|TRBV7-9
TGTGCCAGCAGCCCCGCTGGAGGGACCTCGGGGGAAAAACTGTTTTTT
CASSPAGGTSGEKLFF
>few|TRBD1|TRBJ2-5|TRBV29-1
TGCAGTGGGACAGGGCCCGGGCGGGGGCAAGAGACCCAGTACTTC
CSGTGPGRGQETQYF
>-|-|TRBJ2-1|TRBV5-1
TGCGCCAGCAGCTACTTAACGGAGAATGAGCAGTTCTTC
CASSYLTENEQFF
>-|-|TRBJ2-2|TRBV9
TGTGCCAGCAGCGTGGAGAAGAACACCGGGGAGCTGTTTTTT
CASSVEKNTGELFF
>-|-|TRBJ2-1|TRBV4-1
TGCGCCAGCAGCCAGGGAGGAATCTCGTACAATGAGCAGTTCTTC
CASSQGGISYNEQFF
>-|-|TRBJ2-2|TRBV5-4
TGTGCCAGCAGCTTGGCCCAGGGCCGAACCGGGGAGCTGTTTTTT
CASSLAQGRTGELFF
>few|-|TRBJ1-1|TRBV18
TGTGCCAGCTCACCGACTCGGACAGATGAAGCTTTCTTT
CASSPTRTDEAFF
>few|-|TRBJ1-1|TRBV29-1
TGCAGCTCCGACAGACAAATGAACACTGAAGCTTTCTTT
CSSDRQMNTEAFF
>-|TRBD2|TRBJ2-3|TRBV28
TGTGCCAGCAGTTTCGCGGGAGCAAGTGCAGATACGCAGTATTTT
CASSFAGASADTQYF
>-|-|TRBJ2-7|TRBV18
TGTGCCAGCTCACCGAGGCTGGCAGGAGGTTACGAGCAGTACTTC
CASSPRLAGGYEQYF
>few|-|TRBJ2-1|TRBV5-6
TGTGCCAGCAGCTTGAGAGATGAGCAGTTCTTC
CASSLRDEQFF